This T cell receptor beta chain was profiled in a study of T cell responses to AZD1222 COVID-19 vaccine. Trimming left V 1 base short and J 0 bases short, with 4 bases between. The germline CDR1 and CDR2 sequences are SGHTA and FQGNSA. The CDR3 has 15 residues. Assay: immunoSEQ multiplex PCR; the TCRdb copy retains only in-frame clones and omits some. Found here are 120,000 or so clones, 80% to 90% of them singletons; the top ten hold roughly 10%. The source is an adult in good health. Sample: peripheral blood, taken on day 0 of AZD1222 vaccination. This chain uses TRBV7-2 with TRBJ2-6; no clear D. The CDR3 spells CASSLGFSGANVLTF. The CDR3 DNA reads as TGTGCCAGCAGCTTAGGGTTCTCTGGGGCCAACGTCCTGACTTTC.